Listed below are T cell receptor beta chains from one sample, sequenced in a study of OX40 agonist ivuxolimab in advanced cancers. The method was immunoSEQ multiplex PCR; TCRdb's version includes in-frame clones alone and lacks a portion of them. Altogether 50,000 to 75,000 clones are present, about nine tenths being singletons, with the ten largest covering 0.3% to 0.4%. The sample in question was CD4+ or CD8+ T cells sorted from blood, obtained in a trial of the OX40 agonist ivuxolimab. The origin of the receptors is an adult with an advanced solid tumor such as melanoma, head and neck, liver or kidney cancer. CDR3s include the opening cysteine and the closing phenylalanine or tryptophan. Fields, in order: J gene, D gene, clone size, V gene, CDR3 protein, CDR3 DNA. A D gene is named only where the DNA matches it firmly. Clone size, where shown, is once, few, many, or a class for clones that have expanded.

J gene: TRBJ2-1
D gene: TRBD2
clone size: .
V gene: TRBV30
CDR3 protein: CAWTSGTYNEQFF
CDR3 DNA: TGTGCCTGGACTAGCGGTACCTACAATGAGCAGTTCTTC

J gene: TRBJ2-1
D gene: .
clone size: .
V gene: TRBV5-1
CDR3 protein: CASSLAAPYNEQFF
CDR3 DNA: TGCGCCAGCAGCTTGGCGGCGCCCTACAATGAGCAGTTCTTC

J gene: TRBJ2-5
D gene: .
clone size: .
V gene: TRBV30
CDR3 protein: CAWSAGPPPGETQYF
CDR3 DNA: TGTGCCTGGAGTGCCGGACCCCCCCCGGGAGAGACCCAGTACTTC

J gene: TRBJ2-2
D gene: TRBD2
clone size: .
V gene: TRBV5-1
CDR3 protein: CASSLIPGGVTGELFF
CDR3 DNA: TGCGCCAGCAGCTTGATACCGGGGGGAGTCACCGGGGAGCTGTTTTTT

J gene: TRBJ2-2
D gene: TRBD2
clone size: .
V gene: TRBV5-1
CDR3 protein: CASSATTSAQELFF
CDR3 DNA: TGCGCCAGCAGCGCCACGACTAGCGCTCAGGAGCTGTTTTTT

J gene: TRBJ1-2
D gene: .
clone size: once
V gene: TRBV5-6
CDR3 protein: CASSLTGFWSGYTF
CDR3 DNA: TGTGCCAGCAGCTTGACAGGGTTTTGGTCTGGCTACACCTTC

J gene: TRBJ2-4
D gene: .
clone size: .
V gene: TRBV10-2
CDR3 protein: CASGSGENIQYF
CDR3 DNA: TGCGCCAGCGGGTCAGGGGAGAACATTCAGTACTTC

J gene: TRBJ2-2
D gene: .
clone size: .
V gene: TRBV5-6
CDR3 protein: CASSLSDSANTGELFF
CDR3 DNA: TGTGCCAGCAGCCTGTCCGACAGTGCGAACACCGGGGAGCTGTTTTTT

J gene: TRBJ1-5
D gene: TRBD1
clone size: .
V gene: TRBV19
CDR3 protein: CASSIVGDRWTRGGNQPQHF
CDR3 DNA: TGTGCCAGTAGTATAGTCGGGGACAGGTGGACCCGGGGGGGCAATCAGCCCCAGCATTTT

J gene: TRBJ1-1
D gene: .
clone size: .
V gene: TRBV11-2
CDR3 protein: CASSLPRGGVPNTEAFF
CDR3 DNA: TGTGCCAGCAGCTTACCCCGAGGAGGGGTTCCTAACACTGAAGCTTTCTTT

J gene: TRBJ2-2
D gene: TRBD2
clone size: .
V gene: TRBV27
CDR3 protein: CASSSPGGGALANTGELFF
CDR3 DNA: TGTGCCAGCAGTTCTCCGGGAGGTGGGGCACTCGCGAACACCGGGGAGCTGTTTTTT